The next 30 T cell receptor beta chains were all read from a single sample in a study of OX40 agonist ivuxolimab in advanced cancers. Assay used: immunoSEQ multiplex PCR; TCRdb lists only in-frame clones, some missing. There are tens of thousands of clones in the sample; over 70% occur only once, and 0.95% to 1.5% lies in the top ten. The sequencing here drew on CD4+ or CD8+ T cells sorted from blood, taken in a trial of the OX40 agonist ivuxolimab. The source is an adult with an advanced solid tumor such as melanoma, head and neck, liver or kidney cancer.

The chain combines TRBV20-1 with TRBJ2-1, with 8 bases that match TRBD2. V was clipped by 6 bases and J by 8 bases; unmatched bases: 3. The CDR3 is made up of 11 amino acids. From germline, CDR1 is DFQATT and CDR2 SNEGSKA (reference sequence). The CDR3 DNA reads as TGCAGTGCCCCGGGACTAGATGAGCAGTTCTTC. Its protein product is CSAPGLDEQFF.

This clone came up a few times. The chain carries TRBV15 and TRBJ2-1; D is possibly TRBD1 or TRBD2 (5 bases each). The V and J ends lost 6 bases and 6 bases respectively, with 15 bases between them. The CDR3 loop spans 14 amino acids. Germline V gene lookup returns CDR1 LNHNV and CDR2 YYDKDF (reference sequence). CDR3 protein: CATSSVGAINEQFF. CDR3 nucleotides: TGTGCCACCAGTAGCGTCGGGGCCATCAATGAGCAGTTCTTC.

The table lists this clone with a few counts. The chain recombines TRBV12-5 with TRBJ2-3; 12 bases agree with TRBD2. Germline assignment: CDR1 LGHNT and CDR2 FRNRAP. V was clipped by 3 bases and J by 2 bases; unmatched bases: 15. CDR3 size: 20 residues. The CDR3 is CASGFFGLAGLGATTDTQYF. CDR3 DNA sequence: TGTGCTAGTGGTTTTTTCGGACTAGCGGGGCTTGGAGCTACCACAGATACGCAGTATTTT.

This clone was detected a few times. V and J are TRBV18 and TRBJ1-5; D perhaps matches TRBD1 (5 bases). The germline V and J ends were trimmed by 3 bases and 4 bases, with 10 bases remaining between them. CDR1 and CDR2 (germline): KGHSH, LQKENI. The CDR3 is 14 residues long. The CDR3 coding sequence is TGTGCCAGCTCACCGGGGGACGGGAATCAGCCCCAGCATTTT. Encoded protein: CASSPGDGNQPQHF.

As DNA, the CDR3 is TGTGCCAGCAGCTTAGAGGGGGCGAGCAATCAGCCCCAGCATTTT. It codes for CASSLEGASNQPQHF. The chain employs TRBV7-2 and TRBJ1-5, with TRBD1 matching 7 bases. V gave up 1 base and J gave up 1 base; unmatched junction bases: 1. CDR3 length equals 15 residues. Looked up from germline, CDR1 is SGHTA and CDR2 is FQGNSA.

There are a few counts of this clone. This sequence joins TRBV5-1 and TRBJ2-3, with D perhaps being TRBD1 or TRBD2 (5 bases each). The V end was cut by 2 bases, the J end by 2 bases, with 12 bases between. The V gene's germline CDR1 is SGHRS and CDR2 YFSETQ. CDR3 length equals 15 residues. CDR3 residues: CASSFDGDHTDTQYF. DNA for the CDR3: TGCGCCAGCAGCTTCGACGGGGACCACACAGATACGCAGTATTTT.

The CDR3 region is CASSWDRGPDTQYF. In nucleotides, the CDR3 is TGTGCCAGCAGCTGGGACAGGGGGCCAGATACGCAGTATTTT. The chain joins TRBV5-5 to TRBJ2-3, with 12 bases fitting TRBD1. The V gene end was trimmed by 3 bases and the J gene end by 4 bases; junction bases not matched to a gene: 0. Germline CDR1 is SGHKS and CDR2 is YYEKEE (reference sequence). The CDR3 spans 14 residues.

The chain has TRBV7-9 and TRBJ2-5; the D is unclear. The CDR3 covers 12 residues. CDR1 is SEHNR and CDR2 is FQNEAQ in the germline V gene (reference sequence). Trimming removed 1 base at V and 9 bases at J, with 9 bases between. CDR3 nucleotides: TGTGCCAGCAGCTTAGAATACCGGTCCCAGTACTTC. This translates into CASSLEYRSQYF.

The chain is built from TRBV5-1 and TRBJ2-7; D possibly corresponds to TRBD2 (6 bases). V lost 4 bases and J 0 bases, leaving 26 bases between the germline ends. Germline lookup yields CDR1 SGHRS and CDR2 YFSETQ. CDR3 length: 19 residues. The CDR3 sequence: CASSRGDAGRNLHSYEQYF. Here the CDR3 DNA reads TGCGCCAGCAGCCGAGGGGATGCGGGGCGAAATCTTCACTCCTACGAGCAGTACTTC.

This rearrangement joins TRBV5-4 to TRBJ2-5; D may correspond to TRBD1 or TRBD2 (6 bases each). The V gene lost 0 bases and the J gene lost 5 bases, with 11 bases spanning the gap. The germline V gene has CDR1 SGHNT and CDR2 YYREEE (reference sequence). The CDR3 has 14 amino acids. In DNA form, the CDR3 reads TGTGCCAGCAGCTTGGGGGGGGCCCGGGAGACCCAGTACTTC. Translating gives CASSLGGARETQYF.

V is TRBV5-1 and J is TRBJ1-1; 10 bases are shared with TRBD1. There are 15 residues in the CDR3. J gave up 5 bases and V 0 bases, and 4 bases lay outside the gene matches. Germline V gene sequence: CDR1 SGHRS, CDR2 YFSETQ. The CDR3 nucleotides are TGCGCCAGCAGCTTGGGGACAGGGGGTCGAACTGAAGCTTTCTTT. Its protein product is CASSLGTGGRTEAFF.

The table lists this clone with many counts. V gene TRBV7-9 combines with J gene TRBJ2-7; D not resolved. CDR3 size: 10 residues. From germline, CDR1 is SEHNR and CDR2 FQNEAQ (reference sequence). The germline V and J ends were trimmed by 5 bases and 4 bases, with 3 bases remaining between them. The CDR3 spells CASSLYEQYF. The CDR3 DNA reads as TGTGCCAGCAGCCTTTACGAGCAGTACTTC.

The rearrangement links TRBV7-6 to TRBJ2-5; the match to TRBD1 covers 10 bases. The V gene end was trimmed by 5 bases and the J gene end by 1 base; junction bases not matched to a gene: 4. Germline V lookup: CDR1 SGHVS, CDR2 FNYEAQ. CDR3 length: 15 amino acids. The CDR3 coding sequence is TGTGCCAGCAGCCTAGGACAGGGGGTCCAAGAGACCCAGTACTTC. Translation gives CASSLGQGVQETQYF.

This sequence joins TRBV18 and TRBJ1-6, with D unclear. This CDR3 is built from 16 residues. The germline V and J ends were trimmed by 2 bases and 5 bases, with 13 bases remaining between them. Germline V gene data show CDR1 as KGHSH and CDR2 as LQKENI. The CDR3 sequence is CASSPYGQLNNSPLHF. DNA of the CDR3: TGTGCCAGCTCACCATATGGCCAGCTCAATAATTCACCCCTCCACTTT.

The chain carries TRBV6-5 and TRBJ1-2; D ambiguous. The CDR3 has 13 amino acids. The V end lost 2 bases, the J end lost 8 bases, and 12 bases lay between the germline ends. Germline V gives CDR1 MNHEY, CDR2 SVGAGI. The DNA of the CDR3 is TGTGCCAGCAGTTACAGCCCTAATGGGGGCTACACCTTC. This gives the protein CASSYSPNGGYTF.

The chain joins TRBV20-1 to TRBJ1-5; unclear D gene. Looked up from germline, CDR1 is DFQATT and CDR2 is SNEGSKA (reference sequence). This CDR3 has 11 residues. The V end lost 2 bases, the J end lost 13 bases, and 12 bases lay between the germline ends. The CDR3 DNA reads TGCAGTGCTAGAAGCCCCATTGCTCAGCATTTT. Its translation: CSARSPIAQHF.

V gene TRBV9 combines with J gene TRBJ2-5, with D tentatively TRBD1 (6 bases). Gene TRBJ2-7 matches the end of the DNA better, so the J call may be wrong. This CDR3 has 13 residues. Germline CDR1 SGDLS, CDR2 YYNGEE. The CDR3 loop is CASSVTGIGEQYF. CDR3 nucleotide sequence: TGTGCCAGCAGCGTCACAGGGATAGGCGAGCAGTACTTC.

This clone was seen only a few times. The chain has TRBV19 and TRBJ1-2; tentative D call: TRBD1 (5 bases). The germline V gene has CDR1 LNHDA and CDR2 SQIVND (reference sequence). The CDR3 extends over 15 amino acids. V dropped 6 bases and J dropped 2 bases, with 16 bases sitting between them. The CDR3 nucleotides read TGTGCCAGTAGGCCGAGGGGTAGGGCAAACTATGGCTACACCTTC. Its translation: CASRPRGRANYGYTF.

The DNA for the CDR3 is TGTGCCAGTTCTCGGCAGTGGGATAACACTGAAGCTTTCTTT. Translated: CASSRQWDNTEAFF. The chain joins TRBV19 to TRBJ1-1; D gene uncertain. V lost 8 bases to trimming and J lost 2 bases, with 15 bases between them. The CDR3 loop spans 14 amino acids. CDR1 LNHDA and CDR2 SQIVND come from the germline V gene (reference sequence).

The chain employs TRBV11-2 and TRBJ2-3, with 11 bases aligning to TRBD1. The CDR3 sequence is 17 residues long. Germline CDR1 reads SGHAT; CDR2 reads FQNNGV. Unmatched junction bases numbered 9, after V lost 5 bases and J lost 2 bases. The CDR3 here is CASSQAGQGAFTDTQYF. The CDR3 DNA sequence: TGTGCCAGCAGCCAAGCCGGACAGGGGGCGTTCACAGATACGCAGTATTTT.

The rearrangement joins TRBV4-1 to TRBJ1-2, with TRBD1 matching 8 bases. The CDR3 has 18 residues. The V gene's germline CDR1 is MGHRA and CDR2 YSYEKL. V gave up 3 bases and J gave up 0 bases; unmatched junction bases: 12. For the CDR3, the DNA is TGCGCCAGCAGCCATTTGACAGGGGCGAGATCCGCTAACTATGGCTACACCTTC. Its translation: CASSHLTGARSANYGYTF.

The rearrangement links TRBV5-6 to TRBJ2-5; 8 positions agree with TRBD1. Per germline, CDR1 SGHDT and CDR2 YYEEEE. This CDR3 has 15 residues. With 4 bases clipped from V and 1 base from J, the junction kept 6 bases outside the gene matches. Written as DNA, the CDR3 is TGTGCCAGCAGCCGGAGGGACAGGTTCCAAGAGACCCAGTACTTC. This codes for CASSRRDRFQETQYF.

This clone was detected once. The chain carries TRBV15 and TRBJ2-7; the D gene is possibly TRBD1 (6 bases). The CDR3 spans 16 residues. Germline loops: CDR1 LNHNV, CDR2 YYDKDF (reference sequence). Trimming cost V 1 base and J 5 bases, with 18 bases left between them. The CDR3 is CATSRGGGAFANEQYF. The DNA of the CDR3 is TGTGCCACCAGCAGAGGTGGGGGCGCTTTCGCTAACGAGCAGTACTTC.

The rearrangement uses TRBV19 and TRBJ2-7; no definite D call. The germline V gene has CDR1 LNHDA and CDR2 SQIVND (reference sequence). The CDR3 runs to 11 residues. Trimming took 10 bases from V and 3 from J, leaving 10 bases between them. The CDR3 region has the DNA TGTGCCACCCCCCCCGTCTACGAGCAGTACTTC. Translated, it gives CATPPVYEQYF.

The chain employs TRBV29-1 and TRBJ2-5; TRBD1 aligns across 7 bases. Germline assignment: CDR1 SQVTM and CDR2 ANQGSEA. The V gene end was trimmed by 6 bases and the J gene end by 11 bases; junction bases not matched to a gene: 12. CDR3 length equals 12 residues. The CDR3: CSVRVQGREQYF. The CDR3 DNA follows: TGCAGCGTGAGGGTACAGGGGCGAGAGCAGTACTTC. The complete variable domain, with remaining parts taken from reference TRBV29-1 and TRBJ2-5, reads SAVISQKPSRDICQRGTSLTIQCQVDSQVTMMFWYRQQPGQSLTLIATANQGSEATYESGFVIDKFPISRPNLTFSTLTVSNMSPEDSSIYLCSVRVQGREQYFGPGTRLLVL.

The chain couples TRBV28 to TRBJ1-2; 7 bases line up with TRBD1. V shed 5 bases and J 3 bases; nucleotides not matched to a gene: 9. The germline gives CDR1 MDHEN, CDR2 SYDVKM. This CDR3 has 15 residues. The CDR3 spells CASSPTGVRDYGYTF. CDR3 in DNA: TGTGCCAGCAGTCCTACAGGGGTTAGGGACTATGGCTACACCTTC.

The chain employs TRBV2 and TRBJ2-2; 9 bases map to TRBD2. V shed 2 bases and J 4 bases; nucleotides not matched to a gene: 5. This CDR3 contains 16 residues. Germline CDR1 reads SNHLY; CDR2 reads FYNNEI. The CDR3: CASSERLAGPTGELFF. CDR3 nucleotides: TGTGCCAGCAGTGAAAGGCTAGCGGGGCCCACCGGGGAGCTGTTTTTT.

This chain uses TRBV4-2 with TRBJ2-1, with D possibly matching TRBD1 (6 bases). CDR3 size: 16 residues. Trimming left V 2 bases short and J 5 bases short, with 16 bases between. Germline-derived CDR1 and CDR2 are LGHNA and YNFKEQ. As DNA, the CDR3 is TGTGCCAGCAGCCAACCTCGGGCCAGGGGAAACAATGAGCAGTTCTTC. This codes for CASSQPRARGNNEQFF.

V is TRBV7-2 and J is TRBJ2-7; 8 bases map to TRBD2. Germline V CDR1 and CDR2: SGHTA, FQGNSA. V lost 0 bases and J lost 6; bases outside the gene matches: 7. This CDR3 comprises 15 residues. CDR3 sequence reads: CASSLAAGGPFEQYF. CDR3 sequence (DNA): TGTGCCAGCAGCTTAGCCGCGGGGGGCCCTTTCGAGCAGTACTTC.

V usage is TRBV19 and J usage is TRBJ1-5; no firm D call. Between the trimmed V and J ends, which lost 5 bases and 1 base, there was a span of 9 bases. Germline-derived CDR1 and CDR2 are LNHDA and SQIVND (reference sequence). This CDR3 is built from 14 residues. CDR3 nucleotide sequence: TGTGCCAGTAGTTTCGGTTGGAGCAATCAGCCCCAGCATTTT. Protein product: CASSFGWSNQPQHF. Full variable domain (outside the CDR3, taken from reference TRBV19 and TRBJ1-5): DGGITQSPKYLFRKEGQNVTLSCEQNLNHDAMYWYRQDPGQGLRLIYYSQIVNDFQKGDIAEGYSVSREKKESFPLTVTSAQKNPTAFYLCASSFGWSNQPQHFGDGTRLSIL.